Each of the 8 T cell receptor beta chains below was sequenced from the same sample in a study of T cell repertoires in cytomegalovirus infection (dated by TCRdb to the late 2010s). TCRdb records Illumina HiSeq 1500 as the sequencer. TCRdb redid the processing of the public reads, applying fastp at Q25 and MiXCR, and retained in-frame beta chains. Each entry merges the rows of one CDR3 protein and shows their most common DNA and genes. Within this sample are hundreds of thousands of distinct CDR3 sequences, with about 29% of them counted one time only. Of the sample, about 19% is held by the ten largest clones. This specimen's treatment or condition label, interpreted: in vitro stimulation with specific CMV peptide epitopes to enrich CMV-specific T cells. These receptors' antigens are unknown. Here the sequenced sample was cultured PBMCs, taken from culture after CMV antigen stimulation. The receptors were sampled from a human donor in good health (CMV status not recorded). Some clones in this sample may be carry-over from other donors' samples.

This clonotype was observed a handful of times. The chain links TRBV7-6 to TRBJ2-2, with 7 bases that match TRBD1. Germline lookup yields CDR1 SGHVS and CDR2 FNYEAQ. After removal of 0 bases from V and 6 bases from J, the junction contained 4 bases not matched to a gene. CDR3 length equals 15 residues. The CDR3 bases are TGTGCCAGCAGCTTAGCAGGGGGCGAGGCCGGGGAGCTGTTTTTT. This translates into CASSLAGGEAGELFF.

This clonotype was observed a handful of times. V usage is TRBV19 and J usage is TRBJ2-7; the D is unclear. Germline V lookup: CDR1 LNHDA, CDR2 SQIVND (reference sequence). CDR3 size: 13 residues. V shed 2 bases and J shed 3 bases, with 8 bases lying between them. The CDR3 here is CASSIRENYEQYF. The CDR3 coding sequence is TGTGCCAGTAGTATAAGGGAAAACTACGAGCAGTACTTC.

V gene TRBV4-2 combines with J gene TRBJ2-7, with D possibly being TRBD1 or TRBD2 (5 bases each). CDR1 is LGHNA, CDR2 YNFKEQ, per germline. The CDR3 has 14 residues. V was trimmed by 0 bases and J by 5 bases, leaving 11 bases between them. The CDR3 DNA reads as TGTGCCAGCAGCCAAGAGAACGGGGACGACGAGCAGTACTTC. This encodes CASSQENGDDEQYF.

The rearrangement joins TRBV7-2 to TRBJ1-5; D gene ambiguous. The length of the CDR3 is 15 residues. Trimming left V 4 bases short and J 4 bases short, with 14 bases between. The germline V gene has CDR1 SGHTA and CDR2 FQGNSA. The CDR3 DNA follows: TGTGCCAGCAGCTCCATGCCAGACCGAAATCAGCCCCAGCATTTT. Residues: CASSSMPDRNQPQHF.

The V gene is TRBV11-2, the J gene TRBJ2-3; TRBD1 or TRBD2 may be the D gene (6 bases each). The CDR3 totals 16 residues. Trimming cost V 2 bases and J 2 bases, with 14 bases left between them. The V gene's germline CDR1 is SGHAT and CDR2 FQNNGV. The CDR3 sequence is CASSLYGWGATDTQYF. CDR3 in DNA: TGTGCCAGCAGCTTATATGGTTGGGGGGCCACAGATACGCAGTATTTT.

DNA for the CDR3: TGTGCCAGCAGCCAAGTGGCCAATGAGCAGTTCTTC. As protein: CASSQVANEQFF. This chain links TRBV4-2 with TRBJ2-1, with D unclear. Per germline, CDR1 LGHNA and CDR2 YNFKEQ. This CDR3 spans 12 amino acids. Trimming cost V 1 base and J 6 bases, with 4 bases left between them.

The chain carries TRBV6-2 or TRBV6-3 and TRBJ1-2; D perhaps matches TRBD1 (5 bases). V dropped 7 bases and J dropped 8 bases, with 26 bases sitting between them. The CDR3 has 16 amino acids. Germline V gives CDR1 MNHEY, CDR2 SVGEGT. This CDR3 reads CASTSPRGSGFRGYTF. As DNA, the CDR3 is TGTGCCAGCACCTCTCCTCGTGGGTCAGGGTTTCGAGGCTACACCTTC.

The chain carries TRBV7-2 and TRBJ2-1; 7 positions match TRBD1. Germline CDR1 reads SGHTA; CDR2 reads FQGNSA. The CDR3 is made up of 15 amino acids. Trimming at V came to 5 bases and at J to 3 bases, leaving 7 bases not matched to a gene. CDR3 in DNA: TGTGCCAGCAGCAGCGGACAGGCGGGCTACAATGAGCAGTTCTTC. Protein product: CASSSGQAGYNEQFF.